These 8 T cell receptor beta chains came from one sample sequenced in a study of cytomegalovirus exposure and HLA in healthy donors. The study ran its PCR with 60 Vbeta and 13 Jbeta primers. TCRdb's table, derived via immunoSEQ multiplex PCR, lists solely in-frame clones and lacks some. The sample holds under 150,000 clones, around 77% seen once. Material: PBMCs. These receptor sequences come from a woman between 50 and 59 years old in good health and CMV-seronegative.

This chain links TRBV19 with TRBJ1-2; TRBD1 matches 7 bases. V gave up 4 bases and J gave up 2 bases; unmatched junction bases: 4. Germline CDR1 is LNHDA and CDR2 is SQIVND (reference sequence). CDR3 length: 14 amino acids. The chain's CDR3 is CASSNPGGNYGYTF. CDR3 coding DNA: TGTGCCAGTAGTAACCCAGGGGGGAACTATGGCTACACCTTC.

This clone has only one observation. The gene calls are TRBV7-8 and TRBJ2-1; TRBD2 agrees at 10 bases. CDR1 is SGHVS, CDR2 FQNEAQ, per germline. There are 15 residues in the CDR3. J was trimmed by 6 bases and V by 5 bases; bases with no gene match: 7. CDR3 loop: CASSALAGVLNEQFF. CDR3 sequence (DNA): TGTGCCAGCAGCGCCCTAGCGGGAGTTCTCAATGAGCAGTTCTTC.

The chain combines TRBV11-2 with TRBJ2-3, with 12 positions matching TRBD2. Trimming took 8 bases from V and 8 from J; bases not matched to a gene: 8. The germline V gene encodes CDR1 SGHAT and CDR2 FQNNGV. CDR3 size: 14 residues. The CDR3 reads CASALAGGVLTQYF. The CDR3, as DNA: TGTGCCAGCGCCCTAGCGGGAGGGGTCCTTACGCAGTATTTT.

The table lists this clone with a count of one. This CDR3 reads CASTGQRWLGGVNEQFF. DNA of the CDR3: TGTGCCAGTACCGGACAGCGGTGGTTAGGTGGGGTCAATGAGCAGTTCTTC. The V call is TRBV19, the J call TRBJ2-1; weak D call: TRBD1 (6 bases). In germline, CDR1 is LNHDA, CDR2 SQIVND (reference sequence). This CDR3 is built from 17 residues. The V end lost 7 bases, the J end lost 6 bases, and 25 bases lay between the germline ends.

V is TRBV28 and J is TRBJ2-5, with 7 bases fitting TRBD1. There are 13 residues in the CDR3. Germline CDR1 MDHEN, CDR2 SYDVKM. V lost 3 bases, J lost 3 bases, and 1 base stayed unmatched. The CDR3: CASSFRGKETQYF. The CDR3, as DNA: TGTGCCAGCAGTTTCAGGGGGAAAGAGACCCAGTACTTC.

The chain links TRBV7-2 to TRBJ2-7; TRBD2 aligns across 7 bases. The CDR3 is 17 amino acids. The V gene's germline CDR1 is SGHTA and CDR2 FQGNSA. Losses at the gene ends were 0 bases for V and 0 bases for J; bases not matched to a gene: 8. The CDR3 DNA reads as TGTGCCAGCAGCTTAGCGGCGGGAGATATAAGCTCCTACGAGCAGTACGTC. Amino acid sequence: CASSLAAGDISSYEQYV.

The CDR3 protein is CSVEVAQGGYEQYF. The CDR3 coding sequence is TGCAGCGTTGAAGTGGCGCAGGGAGGCTACGAGCAGTACTTC. The V and J genes are TRBV29-1 and TRBJ2-7; tentative D call: TRBD2 (6 bases). The CDR3 extends over 14 amino acids. Germline values: CDR1 SQVTM, CDR2 ANQGSEA. V lost 1 base to trimming and J lost 3 bases, with 13 bases between them.

This clone is a singleton in its sample. V usage is TRBV2 and J usage is TRBJ1-5; 8 bases map to TRBD1. Per the germline V gene, CDR1 is SNHLY and CDR2 is FYNNEI. The CDR3 runs to 13 residues. Trimming removed 6 bases from V and 4 bases from J; junction bases left unmatched: 2. The CDR3 DNA follows: TGTGCCAGCAGGCGGACAGGGAATCAGCCCCAGCATTTT. This gives the protein CASRRTGNQPQHF.